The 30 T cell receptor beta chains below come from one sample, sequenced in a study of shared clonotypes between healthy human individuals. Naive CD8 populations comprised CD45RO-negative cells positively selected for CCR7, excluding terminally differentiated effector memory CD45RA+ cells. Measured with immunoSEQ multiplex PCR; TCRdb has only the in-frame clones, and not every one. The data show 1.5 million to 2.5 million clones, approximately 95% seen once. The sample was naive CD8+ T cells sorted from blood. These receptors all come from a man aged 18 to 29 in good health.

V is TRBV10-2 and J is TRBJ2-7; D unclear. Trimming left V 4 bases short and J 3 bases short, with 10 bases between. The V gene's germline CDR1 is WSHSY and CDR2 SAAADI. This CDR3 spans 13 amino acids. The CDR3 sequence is CASSVGRFYEQYF. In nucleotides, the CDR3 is TGCGCCAGCAGTGTGGGCAGGTTCTACGAGCAGTACTTC.

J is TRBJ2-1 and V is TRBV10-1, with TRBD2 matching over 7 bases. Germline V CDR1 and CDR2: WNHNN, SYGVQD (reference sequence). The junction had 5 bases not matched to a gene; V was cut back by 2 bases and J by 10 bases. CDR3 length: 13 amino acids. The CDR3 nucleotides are TGCGCCAGCAGTGAGGGACTAGAAGGCGAGCAGTTCTTC. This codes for CASSEGLEGEQFF.

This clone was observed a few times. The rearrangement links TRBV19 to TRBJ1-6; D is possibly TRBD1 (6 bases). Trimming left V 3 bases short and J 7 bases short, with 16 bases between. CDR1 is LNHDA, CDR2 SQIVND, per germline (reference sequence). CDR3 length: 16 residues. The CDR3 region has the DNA TGTGCCAGTAGTATGCCTGGGGCAGGGGACAATTCACCCCTCCACTTT. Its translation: CASSMPGAGDNSPLHF.

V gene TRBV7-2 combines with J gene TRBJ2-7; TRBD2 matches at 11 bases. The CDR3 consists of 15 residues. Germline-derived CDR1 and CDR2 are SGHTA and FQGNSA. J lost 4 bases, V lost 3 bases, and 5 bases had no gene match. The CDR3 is CASSFPLAGGYEQYF. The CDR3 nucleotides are TGTGCCAGCAGCTTCCCCCTAGCGGGAGGATACGAGCAGTACTTC.

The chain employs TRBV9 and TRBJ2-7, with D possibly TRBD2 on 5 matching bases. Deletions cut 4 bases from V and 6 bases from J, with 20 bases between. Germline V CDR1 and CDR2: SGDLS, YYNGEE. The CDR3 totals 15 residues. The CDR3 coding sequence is TGTGCCAGCAGCCCCATGGACTTACCAAACTTCGAGCAGTACTTC. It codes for CASSPMDLPNFEQYF.

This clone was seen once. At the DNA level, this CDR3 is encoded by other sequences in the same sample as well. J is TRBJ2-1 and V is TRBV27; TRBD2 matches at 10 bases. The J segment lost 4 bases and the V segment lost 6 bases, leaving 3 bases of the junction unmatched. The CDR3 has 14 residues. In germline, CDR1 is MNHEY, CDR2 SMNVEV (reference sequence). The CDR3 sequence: CASRVLAGYNEQFF. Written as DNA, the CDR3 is TGTGCCAGCAGAGTACTAGCGGGGTACAATGAGCAGTTCTTC.

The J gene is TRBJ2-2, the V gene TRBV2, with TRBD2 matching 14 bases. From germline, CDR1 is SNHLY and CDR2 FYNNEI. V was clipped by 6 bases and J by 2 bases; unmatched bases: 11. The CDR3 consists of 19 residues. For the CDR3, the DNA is TGTGCCAGCAGACCAGGGGGGACTAGCGGGAGTGTTAACACCGGGGAGCTGTTTTTT. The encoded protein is CASRPGGTSGSVNTGELFF.

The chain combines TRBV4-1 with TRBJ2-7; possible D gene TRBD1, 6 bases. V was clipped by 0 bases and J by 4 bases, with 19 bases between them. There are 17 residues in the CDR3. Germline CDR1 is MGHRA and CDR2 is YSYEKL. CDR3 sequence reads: CASSQDHPGQHSYEQYF. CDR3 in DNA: TGCGCCAGCAGCCAAGATCACCCTGGACAGCATTCTTACGAGCAGTACTTC.

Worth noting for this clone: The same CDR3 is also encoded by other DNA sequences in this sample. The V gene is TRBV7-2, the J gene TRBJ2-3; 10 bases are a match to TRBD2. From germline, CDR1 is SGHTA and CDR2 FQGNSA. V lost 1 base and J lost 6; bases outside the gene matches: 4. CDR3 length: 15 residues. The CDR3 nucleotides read TGTGCCAGCAGCTTAGGAGCGGGGGGGCTTGATACGCAGTATTTT. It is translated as CASSLGAGGLDTQYF. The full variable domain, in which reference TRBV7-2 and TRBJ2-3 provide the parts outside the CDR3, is GAGVSQSPSNKVTEKGKDVELRCDPISGHTALYWYRQSLGQGLEFLIYFQGNSAPDKSGLPSDRFSAERTGGSVSTLTIQRTQQEDSAVYLCASSLGAGGLDTQYFGPGTRLTVL.

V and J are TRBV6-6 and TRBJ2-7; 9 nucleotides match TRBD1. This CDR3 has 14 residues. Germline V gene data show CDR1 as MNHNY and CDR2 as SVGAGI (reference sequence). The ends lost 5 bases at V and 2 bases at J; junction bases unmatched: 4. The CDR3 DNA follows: TGTGCCAGCAGTGAGGACAGGGGAACCTACGAGCAGTACTTC. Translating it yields CASSEDRGTYEQYF.

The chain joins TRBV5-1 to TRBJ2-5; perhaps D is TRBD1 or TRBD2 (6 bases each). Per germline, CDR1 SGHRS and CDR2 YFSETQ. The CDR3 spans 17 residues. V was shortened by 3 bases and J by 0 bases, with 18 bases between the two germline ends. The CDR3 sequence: CASSWGAGDQYQETQYF. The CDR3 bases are TGCGCCAGCAGCTGGGGGGCAGGGGATCAGTACCAAGAGACCCAGTACTTC.

Written as DNA, the CDR3 is TGTGCCAGTAGGGCTAGCGGGGACTATTTCTACGAGCAGTACTTC. It specifies CASRASGDYFYEQYF. The chain recombines TRBV19 with TRBJ2-7; 9 bases agree with TRBD2. This CDR3 is 15 amino acids long. The V and J ends lost 6 bases and 3 bases, in that order; junction bases with no gene match: 9. CDR1 LNHDA and CDR2 SQIVND come from the germline V gene (reference sequence).

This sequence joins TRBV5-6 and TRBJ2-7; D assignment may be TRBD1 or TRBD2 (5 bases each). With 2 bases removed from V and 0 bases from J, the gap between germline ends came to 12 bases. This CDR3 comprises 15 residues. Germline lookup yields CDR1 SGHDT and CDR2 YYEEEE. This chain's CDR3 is CASSFTRDGSYEQYF. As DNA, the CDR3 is TGTGCCAGCAGCTTCACCCGGGACGGCTCCTACGAGCAGTACTTC.

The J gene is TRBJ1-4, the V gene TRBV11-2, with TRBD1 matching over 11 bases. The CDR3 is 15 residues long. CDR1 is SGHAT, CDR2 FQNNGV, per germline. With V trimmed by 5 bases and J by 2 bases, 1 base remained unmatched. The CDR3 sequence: CASSGQGATNEKLFF. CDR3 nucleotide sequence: TGTGCCAGCAGCGGACAGGGGGCGACTAATGAAAAACTGTTTTTT.

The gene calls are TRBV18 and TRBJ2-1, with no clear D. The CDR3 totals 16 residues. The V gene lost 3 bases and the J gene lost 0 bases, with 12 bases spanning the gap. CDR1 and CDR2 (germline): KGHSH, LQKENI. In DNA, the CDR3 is TGTGCCAGCTCACCCGGTGCGGCGGCCTCCTACAATGAGCAGTTCTTC. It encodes CASSPGAAASYNEQFF.

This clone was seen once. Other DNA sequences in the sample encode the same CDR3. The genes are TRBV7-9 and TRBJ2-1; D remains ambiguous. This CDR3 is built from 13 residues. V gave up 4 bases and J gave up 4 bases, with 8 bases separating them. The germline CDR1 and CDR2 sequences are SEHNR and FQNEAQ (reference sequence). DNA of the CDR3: TGTGCCAGCAGCTCGACCGGTTACAATGAGCAGTTCTTC. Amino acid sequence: CASSSTGYNEQFF.

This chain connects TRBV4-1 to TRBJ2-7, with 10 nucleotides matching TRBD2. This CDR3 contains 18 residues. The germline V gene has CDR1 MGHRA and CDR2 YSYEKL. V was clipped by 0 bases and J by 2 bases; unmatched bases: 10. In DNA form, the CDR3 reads TGCGCCAGCAGCCAAGAAGCGGCTAGCGGGAGTCTGACCTACGAGCAGTACTTC. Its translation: CASSQEAASGSLTYEQYF.

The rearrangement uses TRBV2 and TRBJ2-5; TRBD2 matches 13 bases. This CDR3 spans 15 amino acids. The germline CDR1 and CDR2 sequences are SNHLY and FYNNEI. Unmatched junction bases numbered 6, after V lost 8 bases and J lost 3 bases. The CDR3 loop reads CASGRTSGGEETQYF. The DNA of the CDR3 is TGTGCCAGCGGGCGAACTAGCGGGGGGGAAGAGACCCAGTACTTC.

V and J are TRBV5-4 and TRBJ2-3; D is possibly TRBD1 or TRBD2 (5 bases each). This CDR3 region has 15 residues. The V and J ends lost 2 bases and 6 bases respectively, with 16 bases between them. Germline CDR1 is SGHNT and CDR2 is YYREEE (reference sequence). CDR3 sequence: CASSLNPLRDDTQYF. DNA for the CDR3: TGTGCCAGCAGCTTAAATCCCCTGAGGGACGATACGCAGTATTTT.

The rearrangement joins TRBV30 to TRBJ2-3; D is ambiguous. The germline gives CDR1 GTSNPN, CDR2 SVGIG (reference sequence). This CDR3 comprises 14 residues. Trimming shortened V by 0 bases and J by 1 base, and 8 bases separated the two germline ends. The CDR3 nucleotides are TGTGCCTGGAGTGTACAAACAGGCACAGATACGCAGTATTTT. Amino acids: CAWSVQTGTDTQYF.

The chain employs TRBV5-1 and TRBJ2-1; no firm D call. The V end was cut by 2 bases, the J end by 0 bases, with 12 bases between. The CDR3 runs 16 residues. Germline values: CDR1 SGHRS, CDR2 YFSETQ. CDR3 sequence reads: CASSFRAASSYNEQFF. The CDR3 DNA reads TGCGCCAGCAGCTTTCGGGCGGCGAGCTCCTACAATGAGCAGTTCTTC.

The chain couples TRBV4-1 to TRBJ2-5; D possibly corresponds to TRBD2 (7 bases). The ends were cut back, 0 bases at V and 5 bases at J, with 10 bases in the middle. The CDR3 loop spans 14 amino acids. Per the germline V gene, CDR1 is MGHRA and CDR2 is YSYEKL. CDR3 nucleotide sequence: TGCGCCAGCAGCCAAGATGCGGGGGCCGAGACCCAGTACTTC. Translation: CASSQDAGAETQYF.

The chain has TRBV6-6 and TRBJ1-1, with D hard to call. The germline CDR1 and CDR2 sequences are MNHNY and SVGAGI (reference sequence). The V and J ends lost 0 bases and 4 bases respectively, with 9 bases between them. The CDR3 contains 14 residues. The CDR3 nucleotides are TGTGCCAGCAGTTACTCGGACTGGGGCACTGAAGCTTTCTTT. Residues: CASSYSDWGTEAFF.

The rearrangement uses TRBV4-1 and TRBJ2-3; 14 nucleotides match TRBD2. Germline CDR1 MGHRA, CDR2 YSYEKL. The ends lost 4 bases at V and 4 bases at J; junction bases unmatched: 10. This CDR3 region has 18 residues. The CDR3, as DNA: TGCGCCAGCAGCCGGAATTTGGGACTAGCGGGAGAACCAGATACGCAGTATTTT. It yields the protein CASSRNLGLAGEPDTQYF.

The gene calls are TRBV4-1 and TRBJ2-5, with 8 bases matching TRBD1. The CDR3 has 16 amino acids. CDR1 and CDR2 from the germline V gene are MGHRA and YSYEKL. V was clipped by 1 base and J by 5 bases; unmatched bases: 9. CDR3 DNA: TGCGCCAGCAGCCAAGCCCCGGGACAGGTGCCCGAGACCCAGTACTTC. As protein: CASSQAPGQVPETQYF.

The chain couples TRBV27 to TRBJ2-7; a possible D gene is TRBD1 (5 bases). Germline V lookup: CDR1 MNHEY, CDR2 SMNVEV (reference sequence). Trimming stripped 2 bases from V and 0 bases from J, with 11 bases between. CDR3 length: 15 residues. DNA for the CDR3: TGTGCCAGCAGTTTAGTAGGGGTTGGCTCCTACGAGCAGTACTTC. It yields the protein CASSLVGVGSYEQYF.

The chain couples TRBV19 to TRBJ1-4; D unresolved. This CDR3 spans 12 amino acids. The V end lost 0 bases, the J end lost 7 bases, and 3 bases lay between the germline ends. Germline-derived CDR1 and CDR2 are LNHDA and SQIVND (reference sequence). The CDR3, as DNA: TGTGCCAGTAGTATAGATGGTGAAAAACTGTTTTTT. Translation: CASSIDGEKLFF.

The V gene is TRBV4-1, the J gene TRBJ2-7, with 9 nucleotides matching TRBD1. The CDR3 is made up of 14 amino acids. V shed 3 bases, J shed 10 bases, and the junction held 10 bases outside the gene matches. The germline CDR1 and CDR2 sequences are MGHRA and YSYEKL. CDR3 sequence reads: CASSQTGQGLPQYF. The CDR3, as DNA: TGCGCCAGCAGCCAGACGGGACAGGGTCTTCCCCAGTACTTC.

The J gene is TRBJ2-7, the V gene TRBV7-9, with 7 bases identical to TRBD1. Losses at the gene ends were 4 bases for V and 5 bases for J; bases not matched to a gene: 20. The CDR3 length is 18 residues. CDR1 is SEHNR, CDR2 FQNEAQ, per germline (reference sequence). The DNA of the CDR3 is TGTGCCAGCAGCTCCGTTCAAGTTTCATCAGGGGGTTCCGACGAGCAGTACTTC. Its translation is CASSSVQVSSGGSDEQYF.

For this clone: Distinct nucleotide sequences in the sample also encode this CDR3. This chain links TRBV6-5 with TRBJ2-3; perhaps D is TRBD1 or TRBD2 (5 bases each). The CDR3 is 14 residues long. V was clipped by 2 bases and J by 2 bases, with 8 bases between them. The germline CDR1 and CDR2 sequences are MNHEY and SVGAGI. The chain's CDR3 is CASSYLGTTDTQYF. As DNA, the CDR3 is TGTGCCAGCAGTTACCTTGGGACCACAGATACGCAGTATTTT.